This TCR beta chain was captured by sequencing in a study of T cells after yellow fever vaccination. Generation of TCR cDNA used 5'RACE template switching (which added a universal primer site and UMIs). TCRdb used MiXCR to reprocess the 5' RACE reads, holding one entry per CDR3 protein. The table has about 180,000 distinct CDR3 sequences, about 6.2% seen once; the top ten hold just under 3%. This clonotype was counted at least ten times. The CDR3 sequence is 13 residues long. CDR1 is SNHLY, CDR2 FYNNEI, per germline. V gave up 5 bases and J gave up 3 bases; unmatched junction bases: 1. This receptor was taken from a man in his late teens or twenties who received the YFV17D yellow fever vaccine. The sequenced sample was CD4+ T cells sorted from PBMCs, obtained on the day of the first yellow fever vaccination. The chain uses TRBV2 and TRBJ2-3; 8 positions agree with TRBD1. Here the CDR3 reads CASSRTGTDTQYF. The CDR3 DNA follows: TGTGCCAGCAGTCGGACAGGGACAGATACGCAGTATTTT. Full variable domain (remainder filled in from reference TRBV2 and TRBJ2-3): EPEVTQTPSHQVTQMGQEVILRCVPISNHLYFYWYRQILGQKVEFLVSFYNNEISEKSEIFDDQFSVERPDGSNFTLKIRSTKLEDSAMYFCASSRTGTDTQYFGPGTRLTVL.